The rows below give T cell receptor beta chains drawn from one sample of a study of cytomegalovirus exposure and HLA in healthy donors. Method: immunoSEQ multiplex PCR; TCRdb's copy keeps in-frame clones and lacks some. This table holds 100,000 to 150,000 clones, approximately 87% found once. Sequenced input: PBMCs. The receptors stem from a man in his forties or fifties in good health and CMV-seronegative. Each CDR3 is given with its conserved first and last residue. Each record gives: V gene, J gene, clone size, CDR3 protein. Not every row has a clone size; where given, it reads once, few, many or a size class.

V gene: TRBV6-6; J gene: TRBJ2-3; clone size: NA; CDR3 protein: CASSYLPGPTTDTQYF
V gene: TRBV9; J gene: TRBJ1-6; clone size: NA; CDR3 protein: CASSVEWTGNSPLHF
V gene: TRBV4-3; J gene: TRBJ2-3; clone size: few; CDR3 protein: CASSQEGRHTDTQYF
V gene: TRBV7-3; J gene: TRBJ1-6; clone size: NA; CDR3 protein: CASSLTGWTDNSPLHF
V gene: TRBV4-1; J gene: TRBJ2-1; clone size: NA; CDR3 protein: CASTPVAVGVNEQFF
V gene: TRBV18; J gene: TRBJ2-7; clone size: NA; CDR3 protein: CASSPQRRYEQYF
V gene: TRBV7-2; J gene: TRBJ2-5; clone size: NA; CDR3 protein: CASSLASGQNQETQYF
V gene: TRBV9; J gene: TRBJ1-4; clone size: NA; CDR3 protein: CASSVAIGQFNEKLFF
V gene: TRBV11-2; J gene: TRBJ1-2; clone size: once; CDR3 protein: CASSAGLAQYGYTF
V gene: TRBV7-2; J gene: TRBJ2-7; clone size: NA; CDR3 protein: CASSLEPLAHEQYF
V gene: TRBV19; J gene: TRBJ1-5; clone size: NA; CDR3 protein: CASSRAANQPQHF
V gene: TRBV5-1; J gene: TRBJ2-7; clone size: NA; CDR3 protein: CASSPHPWDRGHLGSYEQYF
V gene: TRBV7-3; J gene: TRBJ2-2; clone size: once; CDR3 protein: CASSPLSGELFF
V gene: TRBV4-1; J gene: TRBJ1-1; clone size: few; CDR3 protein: CASSQVGTGNRVTEAFF
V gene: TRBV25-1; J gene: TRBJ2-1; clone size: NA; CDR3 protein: CASSDRNLANEQFF
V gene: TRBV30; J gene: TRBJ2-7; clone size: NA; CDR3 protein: CAWSVGGTGIYEQYF
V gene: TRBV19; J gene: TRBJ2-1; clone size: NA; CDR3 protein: CASSWLAGSTEQFF
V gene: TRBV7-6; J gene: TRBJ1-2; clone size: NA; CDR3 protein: CASSPTGVNGYTF
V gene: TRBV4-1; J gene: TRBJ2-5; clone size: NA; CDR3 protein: CASSLQGNTGQETQYF
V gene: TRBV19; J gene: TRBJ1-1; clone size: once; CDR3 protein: CASSISGGENTEAFF
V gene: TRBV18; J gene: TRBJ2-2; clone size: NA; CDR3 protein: CASSPEDRGYTGELFF
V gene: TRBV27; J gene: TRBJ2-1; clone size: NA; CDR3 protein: CASSSTTGGWNEQFF
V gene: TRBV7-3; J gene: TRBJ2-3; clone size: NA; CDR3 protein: CASSLSGTSGQDTQYF
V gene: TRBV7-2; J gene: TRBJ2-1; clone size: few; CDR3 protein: CASSLMSANEQFF
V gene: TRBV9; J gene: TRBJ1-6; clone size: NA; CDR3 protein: CASSPIPNNSPLHF
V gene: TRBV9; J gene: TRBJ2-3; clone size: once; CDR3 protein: CASSPRTGPTDTQYF
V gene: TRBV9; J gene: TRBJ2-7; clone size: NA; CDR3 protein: CASSEGTGSYEQYF
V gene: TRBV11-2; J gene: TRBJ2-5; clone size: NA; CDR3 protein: CASSRRDSGGAFLEETQYF
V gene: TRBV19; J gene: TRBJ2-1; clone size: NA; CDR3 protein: CASSIGDNPYNEQFF
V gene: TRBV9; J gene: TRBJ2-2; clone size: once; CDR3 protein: CASSGGMTGELFF
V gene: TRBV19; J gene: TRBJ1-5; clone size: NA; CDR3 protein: CASSASRFQPQHF
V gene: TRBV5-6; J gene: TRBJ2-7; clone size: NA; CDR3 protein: CASSLLSGDSYEQYF
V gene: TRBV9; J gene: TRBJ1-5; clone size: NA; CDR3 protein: CASSLLGGSNQPQHF
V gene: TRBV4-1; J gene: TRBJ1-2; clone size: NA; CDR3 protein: CASSQGQGSLSGYTF
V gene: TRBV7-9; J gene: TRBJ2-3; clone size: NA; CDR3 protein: CASSIRLAGTDTQYF
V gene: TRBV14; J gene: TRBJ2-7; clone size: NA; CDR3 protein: CASRDGLAGEGAYEQYF
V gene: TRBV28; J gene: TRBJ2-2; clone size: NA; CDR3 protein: CASRLGTGELFF
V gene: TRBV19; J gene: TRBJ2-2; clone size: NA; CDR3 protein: CASSIVLAETGELLF
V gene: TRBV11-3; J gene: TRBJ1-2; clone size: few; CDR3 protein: CASSFGTGAYGYTF
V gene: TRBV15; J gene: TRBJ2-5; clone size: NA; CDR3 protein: CATSRDQRTRGYQETQYF
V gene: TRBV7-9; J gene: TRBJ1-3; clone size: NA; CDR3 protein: CASSIRQHTIYF
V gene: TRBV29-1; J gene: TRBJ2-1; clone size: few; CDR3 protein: CSVETLNEQFF
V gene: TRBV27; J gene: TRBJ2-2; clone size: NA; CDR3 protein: CASSLSWSPVTNTGELFF
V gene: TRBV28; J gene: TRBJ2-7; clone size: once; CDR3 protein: CASSFTGFWALKF
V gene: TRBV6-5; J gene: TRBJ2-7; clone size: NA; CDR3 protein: CASSYPAPGGVYEQYF
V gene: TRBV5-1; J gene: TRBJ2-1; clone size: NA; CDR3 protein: CASSVTSGRIDEQFF
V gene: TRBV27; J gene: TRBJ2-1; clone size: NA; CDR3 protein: CASSPRADPYNEQFF
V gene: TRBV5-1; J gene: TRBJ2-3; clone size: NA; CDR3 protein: CASSLVYGTIPPDTQYF
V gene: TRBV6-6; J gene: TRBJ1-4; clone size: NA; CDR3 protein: CASSSQASTNEKLFF
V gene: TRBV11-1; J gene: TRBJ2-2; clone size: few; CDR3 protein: CASSFGTSGRYTGELFF
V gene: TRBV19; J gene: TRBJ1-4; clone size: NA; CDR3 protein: CASSIQEGRAEKLFF
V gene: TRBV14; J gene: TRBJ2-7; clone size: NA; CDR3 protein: CASSQERSTGGFHEQYF